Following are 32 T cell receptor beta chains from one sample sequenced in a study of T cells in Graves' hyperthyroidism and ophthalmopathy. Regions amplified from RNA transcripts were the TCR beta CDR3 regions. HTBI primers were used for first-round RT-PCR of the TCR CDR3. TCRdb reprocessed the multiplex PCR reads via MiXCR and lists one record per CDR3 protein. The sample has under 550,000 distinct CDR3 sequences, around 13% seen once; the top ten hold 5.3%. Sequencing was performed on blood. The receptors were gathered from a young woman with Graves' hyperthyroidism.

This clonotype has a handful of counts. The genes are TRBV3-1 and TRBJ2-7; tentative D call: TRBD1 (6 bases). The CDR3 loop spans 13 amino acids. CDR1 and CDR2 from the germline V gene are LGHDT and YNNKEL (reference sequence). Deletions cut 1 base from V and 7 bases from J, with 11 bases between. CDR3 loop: CASSQAGTREQYF. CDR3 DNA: TGTGCCAGCAGCCAAGCCGGGACACGGGAGCAGTACTTC.

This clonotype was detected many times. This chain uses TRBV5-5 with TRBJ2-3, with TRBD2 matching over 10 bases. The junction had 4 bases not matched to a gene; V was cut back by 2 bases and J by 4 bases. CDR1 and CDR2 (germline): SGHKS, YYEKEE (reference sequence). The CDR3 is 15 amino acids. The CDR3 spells CASSFAGTSADTQYF. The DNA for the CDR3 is TGTGCCAGCAGCTTCGCAGGGACTAGCGCAGATACGCAGTATTTT. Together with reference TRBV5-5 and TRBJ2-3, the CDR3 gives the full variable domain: DAGVTQSPTHLIKTRGQQVTLRCSPISGHKSVSWYQQVLGQGPQFIFQYYEKEERGRGNFPDRFSARQFPNYSSELNVNALLLGDSALYLCASSFAGTSADTQYFGPGTRLTVL.

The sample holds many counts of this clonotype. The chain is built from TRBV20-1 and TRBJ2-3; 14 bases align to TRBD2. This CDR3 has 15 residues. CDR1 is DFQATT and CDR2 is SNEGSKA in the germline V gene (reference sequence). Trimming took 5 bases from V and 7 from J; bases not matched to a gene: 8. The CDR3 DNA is TGCAGTGCTGGGGGGACTAGCGGGAGATCAAATACGCAGTATTTT. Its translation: CSAGGTSGRSNTQYF.

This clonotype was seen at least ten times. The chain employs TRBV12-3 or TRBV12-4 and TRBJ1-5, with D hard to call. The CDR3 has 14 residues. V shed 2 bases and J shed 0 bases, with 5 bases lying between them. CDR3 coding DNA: TGTGCCAGCAGTTTATTTTATAGCAATCAGCCCCAGCATTTT. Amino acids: CASSLFYSNQPQHF.

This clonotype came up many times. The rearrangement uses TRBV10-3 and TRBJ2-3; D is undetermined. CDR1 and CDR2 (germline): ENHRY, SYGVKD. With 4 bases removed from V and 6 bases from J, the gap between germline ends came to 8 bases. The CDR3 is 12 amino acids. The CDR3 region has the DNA TGTGCCATCAGTGTCGTGGGCGATACGCAGTATTTT. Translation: CAISVVGDTQYF.

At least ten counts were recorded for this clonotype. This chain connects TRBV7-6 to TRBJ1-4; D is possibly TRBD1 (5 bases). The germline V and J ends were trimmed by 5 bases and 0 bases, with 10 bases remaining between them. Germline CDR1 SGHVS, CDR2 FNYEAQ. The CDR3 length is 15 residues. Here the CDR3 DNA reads TGTGCCAGCAGCCTGACAGAGGCAACTAATGAAAAACTGTTTTTT. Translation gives CASSLTEATNEKLFF.

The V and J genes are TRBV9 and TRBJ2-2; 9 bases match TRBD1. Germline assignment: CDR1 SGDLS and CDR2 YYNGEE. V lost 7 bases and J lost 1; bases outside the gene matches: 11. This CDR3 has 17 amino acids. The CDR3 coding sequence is TGTGCCAGCGACAGAAACCGGGACAGGGAGAACACCGGGGAGCTGTTTTTT. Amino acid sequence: CASDRNRDRENTGELFF.

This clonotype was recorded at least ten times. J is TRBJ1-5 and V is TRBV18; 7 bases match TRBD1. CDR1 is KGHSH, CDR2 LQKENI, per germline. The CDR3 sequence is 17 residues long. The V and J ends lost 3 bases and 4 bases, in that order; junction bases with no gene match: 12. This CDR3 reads CASSPSTGQVSNQPQHF. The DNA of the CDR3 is TGTGCCAGCTCACCGTCAACTGGACAGGTCTCAAATCAGCCCCAGCATTTT.

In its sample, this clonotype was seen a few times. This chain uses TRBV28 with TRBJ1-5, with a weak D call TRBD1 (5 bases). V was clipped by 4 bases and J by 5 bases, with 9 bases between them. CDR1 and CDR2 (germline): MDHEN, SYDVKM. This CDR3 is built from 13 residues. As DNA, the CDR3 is TGTGCCAGCAGTTGGGGGAACGATCAGCCCCAGCATTTT. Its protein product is CASSWGNDQPQHF.

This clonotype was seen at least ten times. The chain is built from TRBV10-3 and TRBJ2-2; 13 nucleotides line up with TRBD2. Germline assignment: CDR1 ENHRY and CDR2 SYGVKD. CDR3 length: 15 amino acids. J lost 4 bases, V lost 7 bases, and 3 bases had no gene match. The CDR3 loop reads CAIKGLAGVTGELFF. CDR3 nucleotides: TGTGCCATCAAAGGACTAGCGGGAGTCACCGGGGAGCTGTTTTTT.

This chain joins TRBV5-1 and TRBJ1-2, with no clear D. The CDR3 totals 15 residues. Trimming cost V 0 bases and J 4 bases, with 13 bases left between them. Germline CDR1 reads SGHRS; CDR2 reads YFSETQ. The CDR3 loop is CASSLGSGSGYGYTF. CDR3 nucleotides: TGCGCCAGCAGCTTGGGGTCGGGGTCTGGCTATGGCTACACCTTC.

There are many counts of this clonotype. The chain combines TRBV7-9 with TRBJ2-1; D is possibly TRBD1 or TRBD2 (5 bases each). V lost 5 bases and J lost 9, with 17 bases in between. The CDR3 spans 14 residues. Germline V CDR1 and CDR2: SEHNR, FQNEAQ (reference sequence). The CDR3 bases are TGTGCCAGCAGCCCGCCGAGGGGCCTCGGTGAGCAGTTCTTC. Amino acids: CASSPPRGLGEQFF.

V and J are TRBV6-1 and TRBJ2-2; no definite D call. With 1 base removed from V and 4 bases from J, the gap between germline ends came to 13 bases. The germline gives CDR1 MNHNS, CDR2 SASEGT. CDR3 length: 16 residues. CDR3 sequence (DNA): TGTGCCAGCAGTGAAGATGCTCCTTCGGGCACCGGGGAGCTGTTTTTT. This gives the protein CASSEDAPSGTGELFF.

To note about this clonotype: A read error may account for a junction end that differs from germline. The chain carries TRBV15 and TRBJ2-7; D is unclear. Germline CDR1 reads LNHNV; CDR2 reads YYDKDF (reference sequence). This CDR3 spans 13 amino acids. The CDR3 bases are TGTGCCACCAGCAGAGATGCCAACTACGAGCAGTGCTTC. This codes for CATSRDANYEQCF.

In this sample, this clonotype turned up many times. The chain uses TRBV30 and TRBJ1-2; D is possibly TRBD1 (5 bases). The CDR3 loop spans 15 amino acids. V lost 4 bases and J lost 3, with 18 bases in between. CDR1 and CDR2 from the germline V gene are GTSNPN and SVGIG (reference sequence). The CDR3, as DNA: TGTGCCTGGACCCTACGGGACGCGAGTCACTATGGCTACACCTTC. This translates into CAWTLRDASHYGYTF.

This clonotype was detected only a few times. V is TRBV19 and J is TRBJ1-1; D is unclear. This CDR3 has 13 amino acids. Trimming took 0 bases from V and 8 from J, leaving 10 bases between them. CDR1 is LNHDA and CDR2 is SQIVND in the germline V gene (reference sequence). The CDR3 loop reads CASSIEGVTEAFF. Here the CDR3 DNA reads TGTGCCAGTAGTATAGAGGGCGTTACAGAAGCTTTCTTT.

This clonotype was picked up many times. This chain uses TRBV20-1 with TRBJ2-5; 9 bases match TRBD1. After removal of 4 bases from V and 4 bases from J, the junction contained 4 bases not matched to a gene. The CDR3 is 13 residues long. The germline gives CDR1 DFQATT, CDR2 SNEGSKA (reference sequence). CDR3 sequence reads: CSAKQGAGETQYF. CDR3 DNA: TGCAGTGCTAAACAGGGGGCGGGAGAGACCCAGTACTTC.

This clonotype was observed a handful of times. The CDR3 DNA sequence: TGCGCCAGCAGCTTGGTCTCGGGACAGCAGTATGGCTACACCTTC. Residues: CASSLVSGQQYGYTF. The chain links TRBV5-1 to TRBJ1-2, with 7 bases matching TRBD1. CDR1 SGHRS and CDR2 YFSETQ come from the germline V gene. CDR3 length equals 15 residues. J gave up 5 bases and V 0 bases, and 7 bases lay outside the gene matches.

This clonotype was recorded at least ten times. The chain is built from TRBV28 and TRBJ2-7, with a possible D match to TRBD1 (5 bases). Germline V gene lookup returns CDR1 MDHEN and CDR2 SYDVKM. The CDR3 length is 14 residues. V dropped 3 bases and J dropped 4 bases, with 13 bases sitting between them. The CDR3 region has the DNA TGTGCCAGCAGTTTGCACAGGCAGCGTTACGAGCAGTACTTC. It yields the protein CASSLHRQRYEQYF.

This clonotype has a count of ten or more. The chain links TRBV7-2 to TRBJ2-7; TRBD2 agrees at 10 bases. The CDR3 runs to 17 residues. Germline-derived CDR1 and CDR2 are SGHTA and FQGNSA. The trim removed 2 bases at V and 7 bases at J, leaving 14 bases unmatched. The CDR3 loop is CASSLTPSGSPGGEQYF. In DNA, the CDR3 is TGTGCCAGCAGCTTAACGCCTAGCGGGAGCCCGGGGGGGGAGCAGTACTTC.

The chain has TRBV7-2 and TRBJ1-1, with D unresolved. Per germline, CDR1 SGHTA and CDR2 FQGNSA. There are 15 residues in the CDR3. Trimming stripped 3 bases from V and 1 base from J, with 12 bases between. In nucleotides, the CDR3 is TGTGCCAGCAGCTTGGACGGCAGAGAGAACACTGAAGCTTTCTTT. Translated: CASSLDGRENTEAFF.

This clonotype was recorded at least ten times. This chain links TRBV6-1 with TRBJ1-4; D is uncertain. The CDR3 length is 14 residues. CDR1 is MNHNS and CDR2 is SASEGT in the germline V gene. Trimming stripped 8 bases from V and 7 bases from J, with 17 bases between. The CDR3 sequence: CASRDGSRSEKLFF. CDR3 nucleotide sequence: TGTGCCAGCCGCGACGGATCTCGCAGTGAAAAACTGTTTTTT.

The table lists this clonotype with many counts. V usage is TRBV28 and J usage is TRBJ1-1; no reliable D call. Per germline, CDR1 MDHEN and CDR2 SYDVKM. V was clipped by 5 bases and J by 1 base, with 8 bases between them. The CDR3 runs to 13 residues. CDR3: CASSTTGNTEAFF. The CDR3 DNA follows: TGTGCCAGCAGTACAACCGGGAACACTGAAGCTTTCTTT.

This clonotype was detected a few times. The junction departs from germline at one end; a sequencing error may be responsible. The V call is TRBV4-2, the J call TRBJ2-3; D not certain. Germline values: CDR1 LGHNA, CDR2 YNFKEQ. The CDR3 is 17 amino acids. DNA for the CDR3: TGTGCCAACAGCCGAGAAGGCGATACCCGCGGCACAGATACGCAGTATTTT. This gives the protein CANSREGDTRGTDTQYF.

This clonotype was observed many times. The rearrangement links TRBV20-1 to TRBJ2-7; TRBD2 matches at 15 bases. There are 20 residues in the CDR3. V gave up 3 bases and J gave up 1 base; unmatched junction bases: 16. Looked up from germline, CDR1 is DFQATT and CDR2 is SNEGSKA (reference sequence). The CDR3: CSASHRELGTSGRISYEQYF. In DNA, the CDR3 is TGCAGTGCTAGCCATAGAGAATTGGGGACTAGCGGGAGGATATCCTACGAGCAGTACTTC.

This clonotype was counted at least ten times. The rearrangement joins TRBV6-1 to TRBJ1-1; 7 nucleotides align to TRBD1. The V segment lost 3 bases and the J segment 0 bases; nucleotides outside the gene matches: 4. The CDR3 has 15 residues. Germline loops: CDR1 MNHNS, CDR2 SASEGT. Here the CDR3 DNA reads TGTGCCAGCAGTGAGGGACAGTACATGAACACTGAAGCTTTCTTT. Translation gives CASSEGQYMNTEAFF.

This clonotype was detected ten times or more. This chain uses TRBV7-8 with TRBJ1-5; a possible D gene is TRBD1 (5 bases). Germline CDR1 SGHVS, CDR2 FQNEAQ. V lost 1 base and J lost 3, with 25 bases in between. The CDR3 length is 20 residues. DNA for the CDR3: TGTGCCAGCAGCTTAGTCGGGGAGCTTCACGGGGCAGGGCTCAATCAGCCCCAGCATTTT. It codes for CASSLVGELHGAGLNQPQHF.

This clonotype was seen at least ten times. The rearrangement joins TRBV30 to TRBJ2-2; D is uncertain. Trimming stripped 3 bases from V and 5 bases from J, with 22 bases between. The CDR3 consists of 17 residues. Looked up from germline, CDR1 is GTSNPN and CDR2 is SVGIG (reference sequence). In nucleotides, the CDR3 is TGTGCCTGGAGCTCCTGGACGAGGCAAGGATGGACCGGGGAGCTGTTTTTT. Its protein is CAWSSWTRQGWTGELFF.

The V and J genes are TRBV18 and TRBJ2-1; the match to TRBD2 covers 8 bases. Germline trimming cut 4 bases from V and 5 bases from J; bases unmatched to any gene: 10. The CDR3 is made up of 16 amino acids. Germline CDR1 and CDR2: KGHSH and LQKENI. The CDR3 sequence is CASSLTIAGLHNEQFF. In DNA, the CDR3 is TGTGCCAGCTCACTAACCATAGCGGGACTACACAATGAGCAGTTCTTC.

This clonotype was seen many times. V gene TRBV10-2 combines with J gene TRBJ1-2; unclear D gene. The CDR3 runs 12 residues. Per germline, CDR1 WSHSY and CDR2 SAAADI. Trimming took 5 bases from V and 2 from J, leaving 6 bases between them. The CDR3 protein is CASSFQNYGYTF. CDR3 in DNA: TGCGCCAGCAGTTTCCAGAACTATGGCTACACCTTC.

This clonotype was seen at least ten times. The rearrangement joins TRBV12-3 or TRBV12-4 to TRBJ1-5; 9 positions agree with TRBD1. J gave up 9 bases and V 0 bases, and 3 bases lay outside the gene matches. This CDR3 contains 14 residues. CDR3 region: CASSLAQGAGPQHF. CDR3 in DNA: TGTGCCAGCAGTTTAGCACAGGGGGCTGGGCCCCAGCATTTT.

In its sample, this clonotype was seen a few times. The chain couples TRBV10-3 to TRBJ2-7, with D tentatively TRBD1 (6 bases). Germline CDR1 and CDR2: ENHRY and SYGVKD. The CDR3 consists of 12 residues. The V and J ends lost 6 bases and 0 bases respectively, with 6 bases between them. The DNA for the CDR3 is TGTGCCATCAGGACAGGCTCCTACGAGCAGTACTTC. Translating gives CAIRTGSYEQYF.